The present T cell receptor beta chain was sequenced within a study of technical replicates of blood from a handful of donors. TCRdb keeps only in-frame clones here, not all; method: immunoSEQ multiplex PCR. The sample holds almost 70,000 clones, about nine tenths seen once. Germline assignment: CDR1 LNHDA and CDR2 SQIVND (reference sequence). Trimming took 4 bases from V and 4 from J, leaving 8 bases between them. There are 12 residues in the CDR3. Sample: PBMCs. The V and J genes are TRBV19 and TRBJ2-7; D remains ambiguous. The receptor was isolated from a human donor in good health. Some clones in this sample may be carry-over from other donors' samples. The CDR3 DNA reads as TGTGCCAGTAGTACCCACAGTTACGAGCAGTACTTC. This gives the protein CASSTHSYEQYF.